The 7 T cell receptor beta chains given below trace back to one sample, sequenced in a study of beta chain bispecific antibodies for T cell cancers. Study-level findings and limits: The leukemia cells, rather than normal T cells, gave most of the targeted TRBV signal.

T cells were expanded from blood mononuclear cells for 3 to 4 days with anti-CD3 OKT3 or CD3/CD28 beads. TCRdb itself ran the 5' RACE reads through MiXCR, one entry per CDR3 protein. The data show 20,000 or so distinct CDR3 sequences, with around 2.4% seen just once and approximately 30% held by the top ten. These receptors lack a known antigen. The sample was healthy donor T cells cultured with leukemia cells. The receptors were gathered from a human donor in good health. Some clones in this sample may be carry-over from other donors' samples.

This clonotype was detected many times. Here the CDR3 DNA reads TGCAGCTCAACGTGGGATACGCAGTATTTT. It specifies CSSTWDTQYF. The chain couples TRBV29-1 to TRBJ2-3; D is undetermined. The germline gives CDR1 SQVTM, CDR2 ANQGSEA. Trimming took off 8 bases at V and 6 bases at J, with 9 bases between the two ends. The CDR3 loop spans 10 amino acids.

The sample holds many counts of this clonotype. The V gene is TRBV7-8, the J gene TRBJ2-5; TRBD2 might be the D (6 bases). The V gene's germline CDR1 is SGHVS and CDR2 FQNEAQ. The CDR3 length is 15 residues. Trimming stripped 1 base from V and 4 bases from J, with 13 bases between. In nucleotides, the CDR3 is TGTGCCAGCAGCTTAGTTTTCGGGGGACGAGAGACCCAGTACTTC. Residues: CASSLVFGGRETQYF.

About this clonotype itself: A much larger clone is a single base away; this may be a read error. This chain connects TRBV27 to TRBJ1-1; D is unclear. This CDR3 has 13 residues. CDR1 and CDR2 (germline): MNHEY, SMNVEV (reference sequence). CDR3 coding DNA: TGTGCCAGCAGTTTGGTCGCGGGTACTGAAGCTCTCTTT. It translates to CASSLVAGTEALF.

This clonotype has at least ten counts. The chain is built from TRBV27 and TRBJ2-7; the match to TRBD1 covers 10 bases. This CDR3 contains 14 residues. V dropped 6 bases and J dropped 4; count of bases not matched to a gene: 6. Germline V gives CDR1 MNHEY, CDR2 SMNVEV (reference sequence). For the CDR3, the DNA is TGTGCCAGCAGGGGATGGACAGGGGGGTACGAGCAGTACTTC. It is translated as CASRGWTGGYEQYF.

Ten or more counts support this clonotype. J is TRBJ2-7 and V is TRBV11-2; a weak D match, TRBD1 (6 bases). The germline gives CDR1 SGHAT, CDR2 FQNNGV. The CDR3 spans 16 residues. V was cut by 2 bases and J by 2 bases, with 16 bases left in between. The CDR3 sequence is CASSLTQGLGAYEQYF. CDR3 DNA sequence: TGTGCCAGCAGCTTAACGCAGGGGCTCGGCGCCTACGAGCAGTACTTC.

This clonotype was seen many times. This chain connects TRBV6-6 to TRBJ1-4; 7 nucleotides line up with TRBD1. V shed 6 bases, J shed 11 bases, and the junction held 9 bases outside the gene matches. The CDR3 runs 13 residues. Germline V gene sequence: CDR1 MNHNY, CDR2 SVGAGI (reference sequence). This CDR3 is CASSLLQGGKLFF. The CDR3 region has the DNA TGTGCCAGCAGCTTGCTTCAGGGGGGGAAACTGTTTTTT.

This clonotype was detected many times. V and J are TRBV3-1 and TRBJ2-1; TRBD1 is a possible D gene (6 bases). This CDR3 is built from 13 residues. CDR1 is LGHDT and CDR2 is YNNKEL in the germline V gene (reference sequence). The V and J ends lost 2 bases and 12 bases respectively, with 14 bases between them. The DNA for the CDR3 is TGTGCCAGCAGCCAACAAGAGACAGGCCGGCAGTTCTTC. The encoded protein is CASSQQETGRQFF.